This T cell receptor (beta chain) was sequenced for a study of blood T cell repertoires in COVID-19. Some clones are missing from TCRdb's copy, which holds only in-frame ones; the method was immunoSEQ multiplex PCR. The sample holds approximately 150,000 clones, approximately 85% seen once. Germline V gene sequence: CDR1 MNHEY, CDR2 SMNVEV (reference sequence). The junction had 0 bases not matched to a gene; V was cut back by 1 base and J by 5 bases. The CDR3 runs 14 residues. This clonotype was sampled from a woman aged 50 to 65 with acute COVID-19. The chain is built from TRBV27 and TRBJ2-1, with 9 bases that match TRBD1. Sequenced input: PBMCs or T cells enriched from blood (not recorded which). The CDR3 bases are TGTGCCAGCAGTTTATGGGACAGGGACAATGAGCAGTTCTTC. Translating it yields CASSLWDRDNEQFF.